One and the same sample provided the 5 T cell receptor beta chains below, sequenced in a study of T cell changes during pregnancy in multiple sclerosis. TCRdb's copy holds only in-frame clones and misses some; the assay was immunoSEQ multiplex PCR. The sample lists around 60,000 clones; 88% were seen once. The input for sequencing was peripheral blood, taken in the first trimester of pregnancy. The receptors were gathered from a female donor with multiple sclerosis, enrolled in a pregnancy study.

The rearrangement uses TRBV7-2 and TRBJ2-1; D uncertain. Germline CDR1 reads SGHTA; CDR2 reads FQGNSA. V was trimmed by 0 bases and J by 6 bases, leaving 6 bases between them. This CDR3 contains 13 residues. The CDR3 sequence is CASSLAPSNEQFF. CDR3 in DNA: TGTGCCAGCAGCTTAGCGCCCAGCAATGAGCAGTTCTTC.

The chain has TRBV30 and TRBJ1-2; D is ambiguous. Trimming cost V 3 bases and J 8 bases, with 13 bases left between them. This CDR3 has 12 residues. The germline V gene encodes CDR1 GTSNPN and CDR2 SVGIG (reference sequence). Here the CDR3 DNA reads TGTGCCTGGAGCCCAACCCCAGGAGGCTACACCTTC. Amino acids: CAWSPTPGGYTF.

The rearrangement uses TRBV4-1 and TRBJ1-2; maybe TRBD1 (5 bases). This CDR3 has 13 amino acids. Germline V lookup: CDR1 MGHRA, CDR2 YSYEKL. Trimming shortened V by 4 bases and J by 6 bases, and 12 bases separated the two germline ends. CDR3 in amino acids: CASSPWVQDGYTF. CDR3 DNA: TGCGCCAGCAGCCCCTGGGTACAGGATGGCTACACCTTC.

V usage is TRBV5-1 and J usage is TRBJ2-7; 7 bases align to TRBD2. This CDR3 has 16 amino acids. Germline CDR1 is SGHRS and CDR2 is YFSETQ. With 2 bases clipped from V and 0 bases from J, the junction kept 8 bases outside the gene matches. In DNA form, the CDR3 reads TGCGCCAGCAGCTTCGCGGGGGTTTTGGACTCCTACGAGCAGTACTTC. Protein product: CASSFAGVLDSYEQYF.

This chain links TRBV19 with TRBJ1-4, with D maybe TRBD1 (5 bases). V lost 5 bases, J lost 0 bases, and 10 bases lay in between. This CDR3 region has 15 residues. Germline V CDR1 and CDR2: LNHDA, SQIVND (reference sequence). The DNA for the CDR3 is TGTGCCAGTAGTCACGGGGGTGCAACTAATGAAAAACTGTTTTTT. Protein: CASSHGGATNEKLFF. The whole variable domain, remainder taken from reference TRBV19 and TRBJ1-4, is DGGITQSPKYLFRKEGQNVTLSCEQNLNHDAMYWYRQDPGQGLRLIYYSQIVNDFQKGDIAEGYSVSREKKESFPLTVTSAQKNPTAFYLCASSHGGATNEKLFFGSGTQLSVL.